This T cell receptor (beta chain) was obtained from a study of human thymus T cells. The study's findings and limits: Use of V and J genes seemed skewed within the thymic and blood repertoires. What related research reported was that thymic repertoires overlapped highly among unrelated individuals.

CDR3 length: 18 amino acids. Germline assignment: CDR1 LNHDA and CDR2 SQIVND (reference sequence). V was trimmed by 3 bases and J by 5 bases, leaving 26 bases between them. Libraries were prepared by immunoSEQ multiplex PCR; TCRdb keeps only in-frame clonotypes and omits some of them. This table holds tens of thousands of clones, roughly 94% found once. Note on this clone: Its antigen is currently unknown.

Thymus was obtained from resections taken during corrective heart surgery. Donation was from healthy Finnish infants who were having corrective surgery that addressed congenital heart defects. The sample consisted of thymus tissue. This chain uses TRBV19 with TRBJ2-7; no firm D call. The receptor was derived from a girl under three years old with a congenital heart defect but otherwise immunologically healthy. The CDR3 is CASSIVKSEMGSSDEQYF. CDR3 DNA sequence: TGTGCCAGTAGTATCGTCAAATCCGAGATGGGAAGCAGTGACGAGCAGTACTTC.